This T cell receptor (beta chain) was recorded in a study of cytomegalovirus exposure and HLA in healthy donors. Overall study findings and caveats: Many donors shared some public TCRs, even though most TCR sequences were rare.

With regard to this clone: Its antigen is unknown.

Use of 60 Vbeta and 13 Jbeta primers characterized the PCR. The protocol was immunoSEQ multiplex PCR, while the TCRdb copy is restricted to in-frame clones and leaves out a portion. Here the sample spans around 150,000 clones, approximately 80% being singletons. V was pared by 0 bases and J by 6 bases, with 16 bases between. The CDR3 extends over 16 amino acids. Sequencing was carried out using PBMCs. The V and J genes are TRBV5-7 and TRBJ2-1, with D possibly being TRBD1 (6 bases). TRBV5-7 counts as an open reading frame of uncertain function. This clonotype was sampled from a woman between 40 and 50 years old in good health and CMV-seronegative. CDR3 coding DNA: TGTGCCAGCAGCTTGGCAAACAGGGAAGGGCTCAATGAGCAGTTCTTC. It yields the protein CASSLANREGLNEQFF.